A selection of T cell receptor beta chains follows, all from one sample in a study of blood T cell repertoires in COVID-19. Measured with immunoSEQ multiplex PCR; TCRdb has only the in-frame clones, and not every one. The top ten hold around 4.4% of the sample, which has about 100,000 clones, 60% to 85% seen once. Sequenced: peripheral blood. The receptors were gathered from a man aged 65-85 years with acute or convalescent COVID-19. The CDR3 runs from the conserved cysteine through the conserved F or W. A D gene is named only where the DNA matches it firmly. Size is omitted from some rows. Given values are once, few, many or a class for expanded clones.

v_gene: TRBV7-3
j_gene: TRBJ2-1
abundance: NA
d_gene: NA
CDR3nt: TGTGCCAGCAGCCGGACTGCAAACAATGAGCAGTTCTTC
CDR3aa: CASSRTANNEQFF

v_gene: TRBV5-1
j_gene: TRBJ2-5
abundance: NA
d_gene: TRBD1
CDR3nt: TGCGCCAGCAGCTCGGGGACAGGGATCCAAGAGACCCAGTACTTC
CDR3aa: CASSSGTGIQETQYF

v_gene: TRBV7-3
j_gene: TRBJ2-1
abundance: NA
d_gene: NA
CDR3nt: TGTGCCAGCAGCCTCGACATAGGGGCCTACAATGAGCAGTTCTTC
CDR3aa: CASSLDIGAYNEQFF

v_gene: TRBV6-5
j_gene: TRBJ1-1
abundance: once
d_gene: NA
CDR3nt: TGTGCCAGCTCATTTAGGCCAGGGAATACTGAAGCTTTCTTT
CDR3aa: CASSFRPGNTEAFF

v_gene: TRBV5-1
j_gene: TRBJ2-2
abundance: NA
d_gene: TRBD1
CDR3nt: TGCGCCAGCAGCTTGGGACAGGGGAACACCGGGGAGCTGTTTTTT
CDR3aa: CASSLGQGNTGELFF

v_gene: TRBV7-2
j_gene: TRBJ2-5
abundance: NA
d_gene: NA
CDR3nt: TGTGCCAGCAGCACTCGACAGCAGGGAGAGACCCAGTACTTC
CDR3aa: CASSTRQQGETQYF

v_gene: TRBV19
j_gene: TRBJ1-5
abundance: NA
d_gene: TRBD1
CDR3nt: TGTGCCAGTAGTATAGCCGCGGGACAGAGCAATCAGCCCCAGCATTTT
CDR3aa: CASSIAAGQSNQPQHF

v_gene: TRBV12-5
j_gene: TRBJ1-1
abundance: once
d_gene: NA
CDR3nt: TGTGCTAGTGGTTTCGGGGAGTTGGGCACTGAAGCTTTCTTT
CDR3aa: CASGFGELGTEAFF

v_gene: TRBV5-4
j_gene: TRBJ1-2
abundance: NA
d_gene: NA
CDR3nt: TGTGCCAGCAGCTTGGGAGGGGCGCGGGGAGCGGACTATGGCTACACCTTC
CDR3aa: CASSLGGARGADYGYTF

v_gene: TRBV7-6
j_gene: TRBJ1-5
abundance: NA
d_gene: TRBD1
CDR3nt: TGTGCCAGCAGCCAGGGACAGGGGAATCAGCCCCAGCATTTT
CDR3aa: CASSQGQGNQPQHF

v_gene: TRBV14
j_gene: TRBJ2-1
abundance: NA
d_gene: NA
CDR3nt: TGTGCCAGCAGCCAATGGGGAGAAAAGTACAATGAGCAGTTCTTC
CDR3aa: CASSQWGEKYNEQFF

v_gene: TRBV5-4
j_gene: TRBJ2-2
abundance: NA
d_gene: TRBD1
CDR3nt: TGTGCCAGCAGCAAAATGAACAGGGGGCCCGGCACCGGGGAGCTGTTTTTT
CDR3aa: CASSKMNRGPGTGELFF

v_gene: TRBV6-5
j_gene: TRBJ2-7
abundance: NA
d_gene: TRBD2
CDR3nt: TGTGCCAGCAGTTACGCGGGGGGAACCACTACCTACGAGCAGTACTTC
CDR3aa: CASSYAGGTTTYEQYF

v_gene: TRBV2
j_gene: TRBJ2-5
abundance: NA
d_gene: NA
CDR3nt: TGTGCCAGCAGTGAAAAGGGTGGGCGGGTAGAGACCCAGTACTTC
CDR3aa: CASSEKGGRVETQYF

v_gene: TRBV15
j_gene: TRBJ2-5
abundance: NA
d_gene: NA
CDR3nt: TGTGCCACCAGCAGAGATAAAGAGACCCAGTACTTC
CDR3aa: CATSRDKETQYF

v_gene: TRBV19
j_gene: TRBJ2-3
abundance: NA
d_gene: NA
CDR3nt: TGTGCCACCAAGGCGTCGGGGGGCACAGATACGCAGTATTTT
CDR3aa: CATKASGGTDTQYF

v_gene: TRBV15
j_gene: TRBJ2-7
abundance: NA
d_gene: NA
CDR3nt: TGTGCCACCAGCTGGTACGGGGCCTACGAGCAGTACTTC
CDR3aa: CATSWYGAYEQYF

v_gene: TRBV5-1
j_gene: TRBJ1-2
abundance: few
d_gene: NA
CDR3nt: TGCGCCAGCAGCTTTAGGCCCATGGAGGACTTAGCTAACTATGGCTACACCTTC
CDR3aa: CASSFRPMEDLANYGYTF

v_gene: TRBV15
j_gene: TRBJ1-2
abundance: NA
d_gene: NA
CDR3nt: TGTGCCACCAGCGAGGGAGGGGGTAACTATGGCTACACCTTC
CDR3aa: CATSEGGGNYGYTF

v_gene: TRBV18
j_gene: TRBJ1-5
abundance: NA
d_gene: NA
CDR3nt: TGTGCCAGCTCACGACAGGTGCAGGGCAATCAGCCCCAGCATTTT
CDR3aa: CASSRQVQGNQPQHF

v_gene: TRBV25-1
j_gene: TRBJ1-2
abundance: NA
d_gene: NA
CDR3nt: TGTGCCACTTCGGACAGCTATGGCTACACCTTC
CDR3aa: CATSDSYGYTF

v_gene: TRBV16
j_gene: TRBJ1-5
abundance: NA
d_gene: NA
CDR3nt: TGTGCCAGCAGCCAATTTCTCGGTCAGCCCCAGCATTTT
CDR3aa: CASSQFLGQPQHF

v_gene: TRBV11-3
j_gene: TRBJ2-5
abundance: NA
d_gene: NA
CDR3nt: TGTGCCAGCAGCTTGAACAGGGTGGAGACCCAGTACTTC
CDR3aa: CASSLNRVETQYF

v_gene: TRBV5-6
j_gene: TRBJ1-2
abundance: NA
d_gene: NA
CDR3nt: TGTGCCAGCAGCTTGGGTCCGAGACCGACTTATGGCTACACCTTC
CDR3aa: CASSLGPRPTYGYTF

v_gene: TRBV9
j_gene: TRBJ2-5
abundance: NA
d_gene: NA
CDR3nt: TGTGCCAGCAGCGCAGGGATCCAAGAGACCCAGTACTTC
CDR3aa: CASSAGIQETQYF

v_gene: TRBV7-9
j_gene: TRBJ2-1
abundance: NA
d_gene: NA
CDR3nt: TGTGCCAGCAGCCCAGTGGGGAGCTCCTACAATGAGCAGTTCTTC
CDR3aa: CASSPVGSSYNEQFF

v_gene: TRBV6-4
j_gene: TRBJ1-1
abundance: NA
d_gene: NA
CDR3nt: TGTGCCAGCATTAGAACTGACAGACTGATACCCCGCCCTGAAGCTTTCTTT
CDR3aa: CASIRTDRLIPRPEAFF

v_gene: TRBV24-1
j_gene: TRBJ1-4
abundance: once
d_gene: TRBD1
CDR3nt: TGTGCCACCAGTGACCCGGGACAGGGGGGTAATGAAAAACTGTTTTTT
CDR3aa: CATSDPGQGGNEKLFF

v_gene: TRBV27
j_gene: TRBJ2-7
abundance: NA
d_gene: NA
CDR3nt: TGTGCCAGCAGTTCTACCCGACTACCCTACGAGCAGTACTTC
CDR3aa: CASSSTRLPYEQYF

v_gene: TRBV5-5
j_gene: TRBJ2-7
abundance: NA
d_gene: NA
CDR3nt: TGTGCCAGCAGCTCCCACCCGGGAGGGGGCTCATACGAGCAGTACTTC
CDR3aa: CASSSHPGGGSYEQYF

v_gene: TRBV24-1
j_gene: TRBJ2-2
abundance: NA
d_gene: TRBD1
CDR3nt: TGTGCCACCAGTGATTCCAGGGGGCTAATCGGGGAGCTGTTTTTT
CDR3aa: CATSDSRGLIGELFF

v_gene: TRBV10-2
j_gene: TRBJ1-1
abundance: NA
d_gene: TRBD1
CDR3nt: TGCGCCAGCAGTGACGGGACAGGGGGCGGCCTGAACACTGAAGCTTTCTTT
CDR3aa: CASSDGTGGGLNTEAFF

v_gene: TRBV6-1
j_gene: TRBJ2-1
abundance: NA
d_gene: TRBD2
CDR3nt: TGTGCCAGCAGTGGGGAACCTAGCGGGGGTACCTACAATGAGCAGTTCTTC
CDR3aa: CASSGEPSGGTYNEQFF

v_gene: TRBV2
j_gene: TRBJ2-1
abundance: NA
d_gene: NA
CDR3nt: TGTGCCGCCTACCGGGGAGGAATCGATGAGCAGTTCTTC
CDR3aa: CAAYRGGIDEQFF

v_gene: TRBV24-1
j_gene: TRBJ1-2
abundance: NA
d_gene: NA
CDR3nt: TGTGCCACCAGTGACACATCGGACAGTTATGGCTACACCTTC
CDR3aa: CATSDTSDSYGYTF

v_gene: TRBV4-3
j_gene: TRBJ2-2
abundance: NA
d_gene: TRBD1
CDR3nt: TGCGCCAGCAGAGCCGGGACAGGGCTCGGGGAGCTGTTTTTT
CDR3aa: CASRAGTGLGELFF

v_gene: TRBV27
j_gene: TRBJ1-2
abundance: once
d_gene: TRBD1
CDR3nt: TGTGCCAGCAGTTCCCCTCTTAAGGGGGCGAATGGCTACACCTTC
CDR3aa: CASSSPLKGANGYTF

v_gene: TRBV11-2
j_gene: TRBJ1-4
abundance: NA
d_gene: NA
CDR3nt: TGTGCCAGCAGCCCCCAGGGGTTTGGGGAAAAACTGTTTTTT
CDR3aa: CASSPQGFGEKLFF

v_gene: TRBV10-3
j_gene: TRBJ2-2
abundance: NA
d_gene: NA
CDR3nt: TGTGCCAGCCGTGGACAGGGAGGGACCGGGGAGCTGTTTTTT
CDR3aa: CASRGQGGTGELFF

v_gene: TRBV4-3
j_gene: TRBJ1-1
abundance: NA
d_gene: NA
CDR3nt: TGCGCCAGCAGCCAAGGGCACAGCTTGAACACTGAAGCTTTCTTT
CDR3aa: CASSQGHSLNTEAFF

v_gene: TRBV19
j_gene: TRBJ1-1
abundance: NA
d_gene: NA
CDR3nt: TGTGCCACCCTCGGACGGGCGGGCACTGAAGCTTTCTTT
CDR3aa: CATLGRAGTEAFF

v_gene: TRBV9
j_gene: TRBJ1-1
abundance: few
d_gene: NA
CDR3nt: TGTGCCAGCAGCGTAGGAGGGAGTGGGAACACTGAAGCTTTCTTT
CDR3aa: CASSVGGSGNTEAFF

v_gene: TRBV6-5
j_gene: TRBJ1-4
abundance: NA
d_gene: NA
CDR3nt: TGTGCCAGCAGTCTCCAGGGTGGTGAAAAACTGTTTTTT
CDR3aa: CASSLQGGEKLFF

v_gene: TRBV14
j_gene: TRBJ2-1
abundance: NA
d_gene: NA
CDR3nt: TGTGCCAGCAGCCAAGAGGCCCTAGTTTACCCCCAAAACAATGAGCAGTTCTTC
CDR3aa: CASSQEALVYPQNNEQFF

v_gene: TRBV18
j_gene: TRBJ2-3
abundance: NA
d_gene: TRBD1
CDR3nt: TGTGCCAGCTCACGGCCCGGGACAGGCGGCCTGGCAGATACGCAGTATTTT
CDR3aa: CASSRPGTGGLADTQYF

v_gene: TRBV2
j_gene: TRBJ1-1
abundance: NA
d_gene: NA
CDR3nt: TGTGCCAGCAGTGAGCCTCCGGGACACCGTGAAGCTTTCTTT
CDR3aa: CASSEPPGHREAFF

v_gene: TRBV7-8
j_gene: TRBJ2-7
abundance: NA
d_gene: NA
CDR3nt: TGTGCCAGCAGCCGTACAGACACCTCCTACGAGCAGTACTTC
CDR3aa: CASSRTDTSYEQYF

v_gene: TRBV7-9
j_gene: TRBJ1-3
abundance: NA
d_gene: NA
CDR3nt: TGTGCCAGCAGCTTAAGGACAATCTCTGGAAACACCATATATTTT
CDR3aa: CASSLRTISGNTIYF

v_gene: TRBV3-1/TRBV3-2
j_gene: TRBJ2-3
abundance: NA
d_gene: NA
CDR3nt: TGTGCCAGCAGCCAACAGCGACCCGCGGCAGATACGCAGTATTTT
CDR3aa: CASSQQRPAADTQYF

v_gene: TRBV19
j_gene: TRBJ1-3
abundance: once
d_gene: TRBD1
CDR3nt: TGTGCCAGTAGTATCCAAGTCGGGACAGCTGGAAACACCATATATTTT
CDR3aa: CASSIQVGTAGNTIYF

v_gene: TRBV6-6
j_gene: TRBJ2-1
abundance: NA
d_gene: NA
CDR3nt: TGTGCCAGCAGTCACCCGACAACCGAGACCAATGAGCAGTTCTTC
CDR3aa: CASSHPTTETNEQFF

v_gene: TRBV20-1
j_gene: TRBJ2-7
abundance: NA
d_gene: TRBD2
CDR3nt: TGCAGTGCTAGTCTGGCTAGCGGGCGATTCTACGAGCAGTACTTC
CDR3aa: CSASLASGRFYEQYF

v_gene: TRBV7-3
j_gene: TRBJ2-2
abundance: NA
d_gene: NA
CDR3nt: TGTGCCAGCAGCCTCGCAGGGCGCGACACCGGGGAGCTGTTTTTT
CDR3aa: CASSLAGRDTGELFF

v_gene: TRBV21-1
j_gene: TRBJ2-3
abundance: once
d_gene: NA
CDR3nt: TGTGCCAGCAGCCGACTACGGACAGCGAGGACTAGCGGGGGGCCCCCCGACACAGATACGCAGTATTTT
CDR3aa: CASSRLRTARTSGGPPDTDTQYF

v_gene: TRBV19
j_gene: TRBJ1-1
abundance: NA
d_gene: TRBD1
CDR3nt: TGTGCCAGTAGTACCCCGGGACAGGTCACTGAAGCTTTCTTT
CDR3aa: CASSTPGQVTEAFF